Listed below are T cell receptor beta chains from one sample, sequenced in a study of blood T cell repertoires in COVID-19. Profiling relied on immunoSEQ multiplex PCR, and the TCRdb table lists in-frame clones only, not all of them. The table records about 280,000 clones, roughly 85% of them present only once. Sample: peripheral blood. These receptors were obtained from a man aged 50-60 years with active or convalescent COVID-19. Both conserved end residues are part of each CDR3. Each record gives: clone size, D gene, V gene, J gene, CDR3 protein, CDR3 DNA. The D gene is left open where the match is weak. Size is stated for part of the rows, as once, few or many counts, or as a class when the clone is expanded.

.	.	TRBV6-2/TRBV6-3	TRBJ2-2	CASSYGLQGTGELFF	TGTGCCAGCAGTTACGGGTTGCAGGGAACCGGGGAGCTGTTTTTT
.	.	TRBV4-1	TRBJ2-1	CASSQEADDSYNEQFF	TGCGCCAGCAGCCAAGAAGCGGACGACTCCTACAATGAGCAGTTCTTC
.	.	TRBV28	TRBJ2-7	CAVQSGRPAYEQYF	TGTGCCGTACAAAGCGGGCGACCGGCCTACGAGCAGTACTTC
.	.	TRBV3-1/TRBV3-2	TRBJ1-1	CASSHPSRNTEAFF	TGTGCCAGCAGCCATCCCTCCAGAAACACTGAAGCTTTCTTT
few	.	TRBV11-2	TRBJ2-7	CASSPQPLGGYEQYF	TGTGCCAGCAGCCCGCAGCCCCTGGGGGGCTACGAGCAGTACTTC
.	.	TRBV5-5	TRBJ1-2	CASSLELRGNYGYTF	TGTGCCAGCAGCTTGGAACTCAGGGGTAACTATGGCTACACCTTC
.	.	TRBV12-3/TRBV12-4	TRBJ2-7	CASSLTNSYEQYF	TGTGCCAGCAGTTTAACAAATTCCTACGAGCAGTACTTC
.	.	TRBV30	TRBJ2-7	CAWTGDYEQYF	TGTGCCTGGACAGGGGACTACGAGCAGTACTTC
once	.	TRBV6-4	TRBJ1-4	CASTSPTATNEKLFF	TGTGCCAGCACCTCTCCTACGGCAACTAATGAAAAACTGTTTTTT
once	TRBD1	TRBV7-3	TRBJ2-7	CASSLTYGTGDEQYF	TGTGCCAGCAGCTTAACGTATGGGACAGGTGACGAGCAGTACTTC
.	TRBD1	TRBV5-5	TRBJ2-7	CASRHRDSSHEQYF	TGTGCCAGCAGGCACCGGGACAGCTCCCACGAGCAGTACTTC
few	.	TRBV5-1	TRBJ1-1	CASSFMGQGSTEAFF	TGCGCCAGCAGCTTTATGGGGCAGGGTAGCACTGAAGCTTTCTTT
.	TRBD1	TRBV5-1	TRBJ1-1	CASSLATGGINTEAFF	TGCGCCAGCAGCTTGGCGACAGGGGGGATCAACACTGAAGCTTTCTTT
once	TRBD2	TRBV7-8	TRBJ2-1	CASSQLGLAGVREQFF	TGTGCCAGCAGCCAACTGGGACTAGCGGGAGTTCGAGAGCAGTTCTTC
once	TRBD1	TRBV15	TRBJ1-5	CATSRQGGNQPQHF	TGTGCCACCAGCAGACAGGGGGGCAATCAGCCCCAGCATTTT
.	.	TRBV9	TRBJ1-2	CASSVSVNYGYTF	TGTGCCAGCAGCGTATCAGTGAACTATGGCTACACCTTC
.	.	TRBV19	TRBJ1-3	CASRPQGYGGNTIYF	TGTGCCAGTAGGCCGCAGGGTTATGGAGGAAACACCATATATTTT
.	.	TRBV5-4	TRBJ2-1	CASSFSRGSSYNEQFF	TGTGCCAGCAGCTTCTCGCGGGGAAGCTCCTACAATGAGCAGTTCTTC
.	.	TRBV5-5	TRBJ1-5	CASSLGGNYQPQHF	TGTGCCAGCAGCTTGGGGGGCAACTATCAGCCCCAGCATTTT
.	.	TRBV5-1	TRBJ2-2	CASSMDGRDTGELFF	TGCGCCAGCAGTATGGACGGGCGGGACACCGGGGAGCTGTTTTTT
.	TRBD1	TRBV6-6	TRBJ1-2	CASTDRVGYTF	TGTGCCAGCACCGACAGGGTCGGCTACACCTTC
.	.	TRBV30	TRBJ1-2	CAWSLGGGYTF	TGTGCCTGGAGCCTTGGAGGTGGCTACACCTTC
few	.	TRBV5-1	TRBJ1-1	CASSADMITEAFF	TGCGCCAGCAGCGCAGATATGATCACTGAAGCTTTCTTT
.	.	TRBV2	TRBJ2-3	CASRKRGFTDTQYF	TGTGCCAGCAGAAAAAGGGGATTCACAGATACGCAGTATTTT
.	.	TRBV7-8	TRBJ1-3	CASSLASGLGIGNTIYF	TGTGCCAGCAGCTTAGCCAGCGGGTTGGGGATAGGAAACACCATATATTTT
.	.	TRBV7-2	TRBJ1-5	CASSLRSSSNQPQHF	TGTGCCAGCAGCCTCAGGTCTTCCTCAAATCAGCCCCAGCATTTT
.	TRBD1	TRBV2	TRBJ1-1	CASSSGGSGPEAFF	TGTGCCAGCAGTTCAGGGGGATCCGGACCTGAAGCTTTCTTT
.	TRBD2	TRBV2	TRBJ2-1	CASRGAGTSGSDYNEQFF	TGTGCCAGCAGAGGAGCCGGGACTAGCGGGAGCGACTACAATGAGCAGTTCTTC
.	.	TRBV27	TRBJ1-5	CASSLPSGDSNQPQHF	TGTGCCAGCAGTTTACCTAGTGGCGATAGCAATCAGCCCCAGCATTTT
.	TRBD1	TRBV11-2	TRBJ1-5	CASSPGTGTGSQHF	TGTGCCAGCAGCCCCGGGACAGGCACAGGGTCCCAGCATTTT
.	TRBD1	TRBV6-6	TRBJ1-4	CASTRQGKNEKLFF	TGTGCCAGCACCCGACAGGGGAAGAATGAAAAACTGTTTTTT